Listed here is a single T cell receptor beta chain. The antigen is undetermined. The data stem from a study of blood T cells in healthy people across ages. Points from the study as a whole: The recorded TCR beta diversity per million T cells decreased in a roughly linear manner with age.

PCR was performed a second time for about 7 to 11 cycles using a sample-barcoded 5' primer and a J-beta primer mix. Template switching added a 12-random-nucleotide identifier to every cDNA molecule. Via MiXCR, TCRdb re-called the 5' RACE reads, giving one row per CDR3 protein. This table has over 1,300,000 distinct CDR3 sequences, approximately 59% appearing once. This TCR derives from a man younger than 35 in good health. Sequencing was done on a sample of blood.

The CDR3, as DNA: TGTGCCAGCAGCCTTACAACGACAGGGTTCCCCGAGCAGTACTTC. It is translated as CASSLTTTGFPEQYF. V gene TRBV5-5 combines with J gene TRBJ2-7, with 7 positions matching TRBD1. Per the germline V gene, CDR1 is SGHKS and CDR2 is YYEKEE (reference sequence). V lost 4 bases to trimming and J lost 6 bases; unmatched junction nucleotides: 13. The CDR3 totals 15 residues. Variable domain in full (rest from reference TRBV5-5 and TRBJ2-7): DAGVTQSPTHLIKTRGQQVTLRCSPISGHKSVSWYQQVLGQGPQFIFQYYEKEERGRGNFPDRFSARQFPNYSSELNVNALLLGDSALYLCASSLTTTGFPEQYFGPGTRLTVT.